One and the same sample provided the 24 T cell receptor beta chains below, sequenced in a study of blood T cell repertoires in COVID-19. Produced via immunoSEQ multiplex PCR; TCRdb's table is partial and in-frame only. The table includes about 190,000 clones, around 83% detected once. Material: peripheral blood. Receptors originate from a man aged 50 or older with active or convalescent COVID-19.

At least ten counts were recorded for this clone. The chain uses TRBV28 and TRBJ1-5; possibly TRBD1 for D (5 bases). V gave up 3 bases and J gave up 6 bases, with 9 bases separating them. Germline assignment: CDR1 MDHEN and CDR2 SYDVKM. The CDR3 length is 13 residues. The CDR3 DNA reads TGTGCCAGCAGTTTCACAGGACGTCAGCCCCAGCATTTT. Its protein product is CASSFTGRQPQHF.

V is TRBV10-3 and J is TRBJ2-1, with D possibly TRBD1 on 5 matching bases. In germline, CDR1 is ENHRY, CDR2 SYGVKD. The CDR3 runs to 13 residues. V lost 6 bases to trimming and J lost 10 bases, with 16 bases between them. The CDR3 loop reads CAIRTPQGREQFF. In nucleotides, the CDR3 is TGTGCCATCAGAACACCCCAGGGAAGAGAGCAGTTCTTC.

V usage is TRBV12-5 and J usage is TRBJ1-1; D not resolved. Germline loops: CDR1 LGHNT, CDR2 FRNRAP. Trimming took off 1 base at V and 3 bases at J, with 6 bases between the two ends. This CDR3 has 13 residues. The CDR3, as DNA: TGTGCTAGTGGTTTGGGGAGGGACACTGAAGCTTTCTTT. The encoded protein is CASGLGRDTEAFF.

The chain is built from TRBV5-8 and TRBJ1-2; no clear D. Germline loops: CDR1 SGHTS, CDR2 YDEGEE. This CDR3 is built from 13 residues. The germline V and J ends were trimmed by 1 base and 4 bases, with 8 bases remaining between them. The CDR3 here is CASSLSPFYGYTF. In DNA, the CDR3 is TGTGCCAGCAGCTTGAGCCCCTTCTATGGCTACACCTTC.

The chain has TRBV11-3 and TRBJ2-1; a weak D match, TRBD2 (6 bases). Germline CDR1 SGHNT, CDR2 YENEEA. This CDR3 is 14 amino acids long. Deletions cut 4 bases from V and 9 bases from J, with 16 bases between. In DNA, the CDR3 is TGTGCCAGCAGCTCCGTGGGGGGAGAAGGTGAGCAGTTCTTC. Amino acids: CASSSVGGEGEQFF.

The V and J genes are TRBV7-2 and TRBJ2-1; D is perhaps TRBD2 (7 bases). V was cut by 1 base and J by 11 bases, with 15 bases left in between. The CDR3 covers 14 residues. CDR1 SGHTA and CDR2 FQGNSA come from the germline V gene. CDR3 DNA sequence: TGTGCCAGCAGCTTAGGGGGGCTAGCGGAGAAGCAGTTCTTC. It specifies CASSLGGLAEKQFF.

The CDR3 DNA reads as TGTGCCAGATCACTAGCGGGGGTCTCAGATACGCAGTATTTT. Amino acid sequence: CARSLAGVSDTQYF. J is TRBJ2-3 and V is TRBV21-1; TRBD2, as called in the table, went unchecked against the DNA. TRBV21-1 is a listed pseudogene. The length of the CDR3 is 14 residues.

This chain links TRBV15 with TRBJ1-2; TRBD1 aligns across 10 bases. The trim removed 4 bases at V and 7 bases at J, leaving 9 bases unmatched. CDR1 and CDR2 from the germline V gene are LNHNV and YYDKDF (reference sequence). This CDR3 contains 15 residues. The CDR3 sequence: CATSTGTGVRVGYTF. The CDR3 DNA is TGTGCCACCAGCACCGGGACAGGGGTTAGGGTTGGCTACACCTTC.

V is TRBV30 and J is TRBJ1-2; no clear D gene. From germline, CDR1 is GTSNPN and CDR2 SVGIG (reference sequence). This CDR3 has 13 residues. V was cut by 0 bases and J by 7 bases, with 12 bases left in between. In DNA, the CDR3 is TGTGCCTGGAGTGTCCGGGTCTTGGGTGGCTACACCTTC. Amino acid sequence: CAWSVRVLGGYTF.

The rearrangement links TRBV28 to TRBJ1-2; D gene unclear. The CDR3 contains 12 residues. The ends were cut back, 4 bases at V and 2 bases at J, with 5 bases in the middle. The V gene's germline CDR1 is MDHEN and CDR2 SYDVKM. The CDR3 loop reads CASSYKNYGYTF. In nucleotides, the CDR3 is TGTGCCAGCAGTTACAAGAACTATGGCTACACCTTC.

The chain recombines TRBV30 with TRBJ2-2, with 8 positions matching TRBD1. The V and J ends lost 5 bases and 2 bases, in that order; junction bases with no gene match: 1. In germline, CDR1 is GTSNPN, CDR2 SVGIG (reference sequence). The CDR3 runs to 13 residues. The CDR3 DNA follows: TGTGCCTGGGGGACAGGTAACACCGGGGAGCTGTTTTTT. Its protein product is CAWGTGNTGELFF.

The chain employs TRBV11-2 and TRBJ2-6, with D tentatively TRBD2 (7 bases). The CDR3 runs 18 residues. The ends were cut back, 5 bases at V and 2 bases at J, with 19 bases in the middle. From germline, CDR1 is SGHAT and CDR2 FQNNGV. The DNA of the CDR3 is TGTGCCAGCAGCATCAGACAGTGGGGGGGCCCTGGGGCCAACGTCCTGACTTTC. It codes for CASSIRQWGGPGANVLTF.

The chain combines TRBV3-1 (or the pseudogene TRBV3-2) with TRBJ1-6, with a possible D match to TRBD1 (6 bases). CDR1 is LGHDT and CDR2 is YNNKEL in the germline V gene (reference sequence). V lost 0 bases and J 8 bases, leaving 20 bases between the germline ends. CDR3 length equals 18 residues. CDR3 loop: CASSQDVWGAGDDSPLHF. CDR3 coding DNA: TGTGCCAGCAGCCAAGACGTGTGGGGCGCAGGGGATGATTCACCCCTCCACTTT.

This chain joins TRBV12-5 and TRBJ1-1; TRBD1 is a possible D gene (6 bases). V was cut by 1 base and J by 1 base, with 16 bases left in between. Germline V gives CDR1 LGHNT, CDR2 FRNRAP. This CDR3 is 17 amino acids long. For the CDR3, the DNA is TGTGCTAGTGGTTTGGGCAGGGGAACAACGCGGAACACTGAAGCTTTCTTT. This codes for CASGLGRGTTRNTEAFF.

This clone was counted once. The chain joins TRBV5-1 to TRBJ2-1; the match to TRBD1 covers 11 bases. Per the germline V gene, CDR1 is SGHRS and CDR2 is YFSETQ. The junction had 2 bases not matched to a gene; V was cut back by 4 bases and J by 2 bases. The CDR3 extends over 15 amino acids. CDR3 protein: CASSPGQGAYNEQFF. The CDR3 region has the DNA TGCGCCAGCAGCCCGGGACAGGGGGCCTACAATGAGCAGTTCTTC.

CDR3 in amino acids: CASEKYEQYF. The DNA for the CDR3 is TGCGCCAGCGAGAAGTACGAGCAGTACTTC. The chain has TRBV4-3 and TRBJ2-7, with D uncertain. V lost 8 bases to trimming and J lost 4 bases, with 6 bases between them. Germline V CDR1 and CDR2: LGHNA, YSLEER. The CDR3 is made up of 10 amino acids.

The chain joins TRBV10-3 to TRBJ1-4, with D possibly TRBD1 on 5 matching bases. Germline V CDR1 and CDR2: ENHRY, SYGVKD. This CDR3 is built from 15 residues. With 2 bases removed from V and 8 bases from J, the gap between germline ends came to 15 bases. CDR3 region: CAISERARVGEKLFF. The CDR3 nucleotides read TGTGCCATCAGTGAGAGAGCCAGGGTAGGGGAAAAACTGTTTTTT.

V is TRBV6-5 and J is TRBJ1-5, with 8 bases fitting TRBD1. The junction had 5 bases not matched to a gene; V was cut back by 6 bases and J by 4 bases. The CDR3 is made up of 14 amino acids. CDR1 is MNHEY, CDR2 SVGAGI, per germline. The CDR3 here is CASRQGGPNQPQHF. Written as DNA, the CDR3 is TGTGCCAGCAGACAGGGGGGCCCTAATCAGCCCCAGCATTTT.

V usage is TRBV19 and J usage is TRBJ2-2; D may be TRBD1 (6 bases). This CDR3 has 14 amino acids. The germline V gene encodes CDR1 LNHDA and CDR2 SQIVND (reference sequence). V was pared by 5 bases and J by 6 bases, with 13 bases between. The CDR3 spells CASSPGVSSGELFF. The DNA for the CDR3 is TGTGCCAGTAGTCCAGGGGTCTCCTCCGGGGAGCTGTTTTTT.

The rearrangement links TRBV15 to TRBJ2-1; 9 bases are shared with TRBD1. Looked up from germline, CDR1 is LNHNV and CDR2 is YYDKDF (reference sequence). Germline trimming cut 8 bases from V and 8 bases from J; bases unmatched to any gene: 13. The CDR3 extends over 15 amino acids. For the CDR3, the DNA is TGTGCCACCGCCCCAGACGGACAGGGGCATTATGAGCAGTTCTTC. This translates into CATAPDGQGHYEQFF.

The gene calls are TRBV19 and TRBJ2-7; 9 bases are a match to TRBD2. CDR3 size: 12 residues. Germline V CDR1 and CDR2: LNHDA, SQIVND (reference sequence). The chain's CDR3 is CATSGLSYEQYF. DNA for the CDR3: TGTGCTACTAGCGGGCTCTCCTACGAGCAGTACTTC.

This chain connects TRBV2 to TRBJ1-5; 9 nucleotides match TRBD1. V shed 6 bases and J 6 bases; nucleotides not matched to a gene: 6. This CDR3 is built from 14 residues. In germline, CDR1 is SNHLY, CDR2 FYNNEI. The CDR3 is CASRDRGGSQPQHF. The CDR3 DNA reads as TGTGCCAGCAGGGACAGGGGTGGGAGTCAGCCCCAGCATTTT.

The genes are TRBV27 and TRBJ2-1; 12 bases align to TRBD2. The CDR3 spans 18 residues. J lost 8 bases, V lost 6 bases, and 17 bases had no gene match. Germline V CDR1 and CDR2: MNHEY, SMNVEV (reference sequence). CDR3 residues: CASRYEFTASGRGDEQFF. CDR3 DNA sequence: TGTGCCAGCAGATACGAGTTTACGGCTAGCGGGAGGGGGGATGAGCAGTTCTTC.

V gene TRBV6-5 combines with J gene TRBJ2-3; 9 nucleotides agree with TRBD1. This CDR3 is built from 15 residues. The junction had 6 bases not matched to a gene; V was cut back by 5 bases and J by 3 bases. From germline, CDR1 is MNHEY and CDR2 SVGAGI. CDR3 loop: CASSTRDRVTDTQYF. The CDR3 DNA sequence: TGTGCCAGCAGTACGCGGGACAGGGTAACAGATACGCAGTATTTT.